This T cell receptor beta chain was obtained from a study of response to subunit inactivated influenza vaccine (dated by TCRdb to the late 2010s). A note on the overall study: Deep quantitative profiling of the T cell receptor repertoire was used in the study to follow responses to a trivalent subunit inactivated influenza vaccine. Results the study describes overall, beyond this receptor: The authors proposed that each seasonal influenza vaccination may bring in only a limited number of new T cells.

V loses 3 bases, J loses 7 bases, and the germline ends lie 6 bases apart. The cysteine opens and the phenylalanine closes a CDR3 of 11 amino acids. Only CDR3 DNA is held: 33 bases, read in frame from base 1. The method was RT-PCR. TCRdb lists the instrument as Illumina HiSeq 2500. TCRdb's own reprocessing of the public reads used fastp at Q25 and MiXCR and kept productive beta chains. CDR3 protein duplicates are merged, each entry listing the most common genes and DNA. The sample yields hundreds of thousands of distinct CDR3 sequences; around 14% were counted once. The top ten constitute 5.5% to 7% of the sample. Concerning this clonotype: Its recognized antigen is unknown. Base-call qualities are not available, and no considerably larger clone is one nucleotide away.

Recombination linked TRBV12-3 or TRBV12-4 to TRBJ2-5, with the D gene uncertain. The material sequenced was PBMCs from blood, taken less than 15 days before vaccination. This sequence was found in a man in his fifties or sixties who received an inactivated influenza vaccine. Donor details come from another sample of the same person, matched by shared clones. The CDR3 region reads CASSLKGTQYF. The nucleotide sequence reads as follows: TGTGCCAGCAGTTTGAAGGGGACCCAGTACTTC.